The source of this T cell receptor (beta chain) is a study of T cells in Graves' hyperthyroidism and ophthalmopathy. Study background: At the time of initial diagnosis and before any treatment, peripheral blood was collected.

The CDR3 is 16 residues long. Trimming took off 2 bases at V and 4 bases at J, with 15 bases between the two ends. Germline CDR1 reads SGHTA; CDR2 reads FQGTGA. There were TCR beta CDR3 regions amplified from RNA transcripts. The study used the HTBI primer set for a first-round RT-PCR of the TCR CDR3. TCRdb passed the multiplex PCR reads through MiXCR, listing each CDR3 protein once. This table has more than 550,000 distinct CDR3 sequences, 15% to 20% appearing once. Patients between 18 and 65 years old had hyperthyroidism, newly diagnosed and lasting under 2 months. The rearrangement joins TRBV7-3 to TRBJ2-1; D might be TRBD1 (7 bases). Material: blood. This receptor was obtained from a man aged 50 to 60 with Graves' hyperthyroidism. CDR3 sequence reads: CASSLLGGGEYNEQFF. In DNA form, the CDR3 reads TGTGCCAGCAGCTTATTAGGAGGGGGCGAATACAATGAGCAGTTCTTC.